This T cell receptor (beta chain) emerged from a study of blood T cell repertoires in COVID-19. CDR3 length: 13 residues. Deletions cut 4 bases from V and 1 base from J, with 4 bases between. In germline, CDR1 is SNHLY, CDR2 FYNNEI. Profiled with immunoSEQ multiplex PCR; TCRdb holds only in-frame clones, not every one. The sample holds 110,000 or so clones, roughly four fifths seen once. This clonotype was obtained from a human donor in a cohort sampled during active COVID-19. The chain is built from TRBV2 and TRBJ2-2; D is ambiguous. Sequenced input: peripheral blood. CDR3 DNA sequence: TGTGCCAGCAGTGGAGGGAACACCGGGGAGCTGTTTTTT. Residues: CASSGGNTGELFF.